These 20 T cell receptor beta chains originate from one sample sequenced in a study of vaccination effects on CD4 cells after COVID-19. The data were produced by immunoSEQ multiplex PCR, yet TCRdb's version contains in-frame clones alone and is incomplete. The sample consists of approximately 47,000 clones, around 76% of them appearing once. Their recognized antigens are unknown. Cultured cells yielded isolated CD4+ T cells after 10 to 11 days. Sequencing used CD4+ T cells from PBMCs cultured without peptide, obtained before COVID-19 vaccination. The receptors shown here come from a human donor who had a prior SARS-CoV-2 infection.

The CDR3 sequence is CASSLESGTGRGNQPQHF. In DNA, the CDR3 is TGTGCCAGCAGCTTGGAATCCGGGACAGGAAGAGGGAATCAGCCCCAGCATTTT. The chain is built from TRBV7-8 and TRBJ1-5, with 8 bases identical to TRBD1. The CDR3 totals 18 residues. CDR1 is SGHVS and CDR2 is FQNEAQ in the germline V gene. Trimming at V came to 3 bases and at J to 4 bases, leaving 14 bases not matched to a gene.

The chain couples TRBV7-9 to TRBJ2-1; no reliable D call. CDR3 size: 11 residues. The germline gives CDR1 SEHNR, CDR2 FQNEAQ (reference sequence). V shed 5 bases and J shed 8 bases, with 7 bases lying between them. CDR3: CASSQSYEQFF. The CDR3 DNA sequence: TGTGCCAGCAGCCAGAGTTATGAGCAGTTCTTC. The full variable domain, in which reference TRBV7-9 and TRBJ2-1 provide the parts outside the CDR3, is DTGVSQNPRHKITKRGQNVTFRCDPISEHNRLYWYRQTLGQGPEFLTYFQNEAQLEKSRLLSDRFSAERPKGSFSTLEIQRTEQGDSAMYLCASSQSYEQFFGPGTRLTVL.

The J gene is TRBJ2-3, the V gene TRBV6-5; TRBD2 agrees at 12 bases. V gave up 7 bases and J gave up 4 bases; unmatched junction bases: 6. CDR1 and CDR2 from the germline V gene are MNHEY and SVGAGI. The CDR3 is made up of 15 amino acids. The CDR3 sequence is CASTWTSGISDTQYF. Here the CDR3 DNA reads TGTGCCAGCACCTGGACTAGCGGGATCTCAGATACGCAGTATTTT.

This chain links TRBV2 with TRBJ2-3, with TRBD2 as a possible D gene (7 bases). Trimming pared 8 bases from V and 8 bases from J, leaving 20 bases between. CDR1 and CDR2 (germline): SNHLY, FYNNEI. The CDR3 is 14 residues long. CDR3 nucleotides: TGTGCCAGCGGGACGATTGGGGGGGCCGGTACGCAGTATTTT. Translating it yields CASGTIGGAGTQYF.

The chain is built from TRBV9 and TRBJ2-7, with TRBD1 matching over 12 bases. V lost 4 bases, J lost 7 bases, and 9 bases stayed unmatched. The germline CDR1 and CDR2 sequences are SGDLS and YYNGEE. The CDR3 has 15 residues. In DNA form, the CDR3 reads TGTGCCAGCAGCCCTACGGGACAGGGGGCGCGAGAGCAGTACTTC. This encodes CASSPTGQGAREQYF.

This chain links TRBV5-1 with TRBJ2-5; TRBD2 matches at 8 bases. The junction had 12 bases not matched to a gene; V was cut back by 3 bases and J by 2 bases. CDR3 length: 17 residues. CDR1 SGHRS and CDR2 YFSETQ come from the germline V gene. CDR3 coding DNA: TGCGCCAGCAGCTCGAACTTAGTAGCGGGGTCACAAGAGACCCAGTACTTC. Residues: CASSSNLVAGSQETQYF.

The CDR3 DNA reads as TGTGCCAGCTCATCCTCAGACAGGGTGGTCCAAGAGACCCAGTACTTC. Translating gives CASSSSDRVVQETQYF. The chain has TRBV18 and TRBJ2-5, with 7 nucleotides matching TRBD1. V was pared by 5 bases and J by 1 base, with 10 bases of the junction left unmatched. There are 16 residues in the CDR3. Germline V CDR1 and CDR2: KGHSH, LQKENI.

The rearrangement joins TRBV7-9 to TRBJ2-7, with a possible D match to TRBD1 (5 bases). The CDR3 length is 14 residues. Deletions cut 2 bases from V and 0 bases from J, with 8 bases between. The germline V gene has CDR1 SEHNR and CDR2 FQNEAQ (reference sequence). The CDR3 here is CASSLQGGSYEQYF. As DNA, the CDR3 is TGTGCCAGCAGCTTACAGGGTGGCTCCTACGAGCAGTACTTC. Full variable domain (rest looked up from reference TRBV7-9 and TRBJ2-7): DTGVSQNPRHKITKRGQNVTFRCDPISEHNRLYWYRQTLGQGPEFLTYFQNEAQLEKSRLLSDRFSAERPKGSFSTLEIQRTEQGDSAMYLCASSLQGGSYEQYFGPGTRLTVT.

The chain has TRBV18 and TRBJ2-7; TRBD2 agrees at 11 bases. The CDR3 contains 14 residues. CDR1 and CDR2 from the germline V gene are KGHSH and LQKENI. Unmatched junction bases numbered 2, after V lost 3 bases and J lost 4 bases. For the CDR3, the DNA is TGTGCCAGCTCACCTAGACTAGCGGGATACGAGCAGTACTTC. This translates into CASSPRLAGYEQYF.

The J gene is TRBJ2-7, the V gene TRBV5-5; TRBD1 might be the D (6 bases). Trimming pared 2 bases from V and 2 bases from J, leaving 14 bases between. CDR1 is SGHKS and CDR2 is YYEKEE in the germline V gene (reference sequence). The CDR3 spans 15 residues. The DNA for the CDR3 is TGTGCCAGCAGCTTACGTGAGGACAGCCCCTACGAGCAGTACTTC. Translating gives CASSLREDSPYEQYF.

The V and J genes are TRBV4-2 and TRBJ2-2, with 7 bases aligning to TRBD1. The CDR3 is 15 residues long. With 0 bases clipped from V and 5 bases from J, the junction kept 3 bases outside the gene matches. The V gene's germline CDR1 is LGHNA and CDR2 YNFKEQ. The CDR3: CASSQDVDRTGELFF. CDR3 DNA: TGTGCCAGCAGCCAAGATGTGGACAGGACCGGGGAGCTGTTTTTT.

This clone occurred a few times. This chain links TRBV10-3 with TRBJ2-3, with D unclear. Trimming removed 8 bases from V and 0 bases from J, with 6 bases in between. The V gene's germline CDR1 is ENHRY and CDR2 SYGVKD. The CDR3 loop spans 12 amino acids. The CDR3 region has the DNA TGTGCCATCTCATCTAGCACAGATACGCAGTATTTT. Its protein is CAISSSTDTQYF.

The chain is built from TRBV11-3 and TRBJ1-4; 9 bases agree with TRBD1. CDR3 size: 16 residues. V was clipped by 4 bases and J by 4 bases; unmatched bases: 7. CDR1 is SGHNT and CDR2 is YENEEA in the germline V gene. The CDR3 reads CASSYSRDRDNEKLFF. The CDR3 nucleotides are TGTGCCAGCAGCTATTCCCGGGACAGGGATAATGAAAAACTGTTTTTT.

In nucleotides, the CDR3 is TGTGCCAGCAGTTACGGACTAGCGACCTACAATGAGCAGTTCTTC. Protein product: CASSYGLATYNEQFF. The chain combines TRBV6-6 with TRBJ2-1, with 9 bases aligning to TRBD2. This CDR3 is 15 amino acids long. Unmatched junction bases numbered 1, after V lost 2 bases and J lost 2 bases. The germline CDR1 and CDR2 sequences are MNHNY and SVGAGI (reference sequence).

The gene calls are TRBV2 and TRBJ1-6, with D perhaps matching TRBD1 (6 bases). The V end lost 3 bases, the J end lost 8 bases, and 14 bases lay between the germline ends. The CDR3 has 15 amino acids. Germline CDR1 and CDR2: SNHLY and FYNNEI. The CDR3 loop reads CASSDEAGVDSPLHF. The DNA for the CDR3 is TGTGCCAGCAGTGATGAGGCAGGGGTGGATTCACCCCTCCACTTT. Together with reference TRBV2 and TRBJ1-6, the CDR3 gives the full variable domain: EPEVTQTPSHQVTQMGQEVILRCVPISNHLYFYWYRQILGQKVEFLVSFYNNEISEKSEIFDDQFSVERPDGSNFTLKIRSTKLEDSAMYFCASSDEAGVDSPLHFGNGTRLTVT.

The chain carries TRBV7-2 and TRBJ1-2, with 7 bases aligning to TRBD1. V lost 5 bases to trimming and J lost 3 bases; unmatched junction nucleotides: 6. Per the germline V gene, CDR1 is SGHTA and CDR2 is FQGNSA. The CDR3 length is 14 residues. DNA of the CDR3: TGTGCCAGCAGCCCGGGGGACAGCTACTATGGCTACACCTTC. Its translation is CASSPGDSYYGYTF. Filled out from reference TRBV7-2 and TRBJ1-2, the complete variable domain reads GAGVSQSPSNKVTEKGKDVELRCDPISGHTALYWYRQSLGQGLEFLIYFQGNSAPDKSGLPSDRFSAERTGGSVSTLTIQRTQQEDSAVYLCASSPGDSYYGYTFGSGTRLTVV.

This chain joins TRBV4-3 and TRBJ1-6; D is unresolved. The germline V gene has CDR1 LGHNA and CDR2 YSLEER. CDR3 length: 16 amino acids. With 0 bases removed from V and 9 bases from J, the gap between germline ends came to 15 bases. CDR3 in DNA: TGCGCCAGCAGCCAAGATATCCCGGGTCTGGGTTCACCCCTCCACTTT. It yields the protein CASSQDIPGLGSPLHF.

The gene calls are TRBV19 and TRBJ2-1; possible D gene TRBD2, 7 bases. V was shortened by 4 bases and J by 7 bases, with 11 bases between the two germline ends. Germline V lookup: CDR1 LNHDA, CDR2 SQIVND (reference sequence). CDR3 length: 13 amino acids. The CDR3, as DNA: TGTGCCAGTAGTACTGCGGGGGCGAATGAGCAGTTCTTC. It is translated as CASSTAGANEQFF. Full variable domain (remainder filled in from reference TRBV19 and TRBJ2-1): DGGITQSPKYLFRKEGQNVTLSCEQNLNHDAMYWYRQDPGQGLRLIYYSQIVNDFQKGDIAEGYSVSREKKESFPLTVTSAQKNPTAFYLCASSTAGANEQFFGPGTRLTVL.

The chain couples TRBV15 to TRBJ1-3; D gene unclear. Deletions cut 0 bases from V and 9 bases from J, with 6 bases between. The CDR3 loop spans 12 amino acids. The germline CDR1 and CDR2 sequences are LNHNV and YYDKDF (reference sequence). CDR3: CATSRDDGTIYF. Written as DNA, the CDR3 is TGTGCCACCAGCAGAGATGATGGCACCATATATTTT.

The rearrangement links TRBV18 to TRBJ1-5, with D possibly TRBD1 on 5 matching bases. The CDR3 has 17 amino acids. The V end lost 1 base, the J end lost 5 bases, and 18 bases lay between the germline ends. CDR1 is KGHSH, CDR2 LQKENI, per germline. The CDR3: CASSPRGIGTWDQPQHF. Written as DNA, the CDR3 is TGTGCCAGCTCACCACGCGGTATAGGGACGTGGGATCAGCCCCAGCATTTT.